This TCR beta chain is drawn from a study of early T cells in non-severe SARS-CoV-2 infection. The CDR3 runs 15 residues. Germline V CDR1 and CDR2: SGHTA, FQGTGA. The J segment lost 7 bases and the V segment lost 2 bases, leaving 6 bases of the junction unmatched. Attachment of unique molecular identifiers to individual cDNA molecules was performed. TCRdb re-analysed the 5' RACE reads in MiXCR, keeping a single row per CDR3 protein. The data show more than 35,000 distinct CDR3 sequences, 11% seen once. Sequencing was done on a sample of whole blood. The receptor comes from an adult who was a healthcare worker with PCR-confirmed SARS-CoV-2 infection or an uninfected control (not recorded which). The rearrangement joins TRBV7-3 to TRBJ2-1; 9 nucleotides match TRBD2. As DNA, the CDR3 is TGTGCCAGCAGCTTAGGCGGGAGGGCTAGTAATGAGCAGTTCTTC. It codes for CASSLGGRASNEQFF.